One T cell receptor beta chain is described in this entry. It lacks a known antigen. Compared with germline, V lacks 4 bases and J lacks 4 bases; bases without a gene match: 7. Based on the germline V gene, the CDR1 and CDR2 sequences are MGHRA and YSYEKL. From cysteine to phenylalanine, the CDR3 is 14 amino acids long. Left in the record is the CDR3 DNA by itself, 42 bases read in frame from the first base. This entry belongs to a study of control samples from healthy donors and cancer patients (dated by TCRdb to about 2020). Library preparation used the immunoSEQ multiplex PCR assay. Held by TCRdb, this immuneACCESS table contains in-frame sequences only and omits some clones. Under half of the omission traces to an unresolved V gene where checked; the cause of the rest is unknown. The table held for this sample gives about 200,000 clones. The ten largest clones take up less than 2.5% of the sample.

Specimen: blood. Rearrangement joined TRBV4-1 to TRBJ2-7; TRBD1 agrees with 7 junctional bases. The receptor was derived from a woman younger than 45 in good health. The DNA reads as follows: TGCGCCAGCAGCCGACCGGGACAGCGATACGAGCAGTACTTC. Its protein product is CASSRPGQRYEQYF.